The clone carrying this TCR beta chain has a single count. Its antigen remains unknown. The sample belongs to a study of PD-1 blockade in classical Hodgkin lymphoma. Exposure to brentuximab vedotin varied, and each patient had relapsed following autologous stem cell transplantation. Regarding the study as a whole: There remain no defined causes for the repertoire differences, which possibly reflect disease activity or prior therapy. At C4D1, TCR diversity had climbed significantly for CD4+ cells, though not for CD8+ cells. Among the patients, those starting nivolumab under 1 year after ASCT were excluded.

Trimming took 5 bases from V and 8 from J, leaving 13 bases between them. Germline V gene lookup returns CDR1 MNHEY and CDR2 SVGAGI. The CDR3 runs to 13 residues. Sequencing used immunoSEQ multiplex PCR; TCRdb keeps in-frame clones, though not all of them. The data hold 55,000 to 60,000 clones, with around 90% observed a single time. The J gene is TRBJ2-1, the V gene TRBV6-5; tentatively, D is TRBD1 (7 bases). Sequenced here: peripheral blood mononuclear cells (PBMCs), sampled before the second cycle of nivolumab. This clonotype was obtained from a human donor with classical Hodgkin lymphoma. CDR3 sequence reads: CASSEGGTDEQFF. The CDR3 DNA reads TGTGCCAGCAGTGAAGGGGGGACAGATGAGCAGTTCTTC.